This entry concerns a single TCR beta chain. A second PCR, run for roughly 7 to 12 cycles, used a sample-barcoded 5' primer plus a J-beta primer mix. Every single cDNA molecule received a tag from a template-switch adaptor with 12 random nucleotides. MiXCR, applied by TCRdb to the 5' RACE reads, yields one record per CDR3 protein. The table lists more than 1.4 million distinct CDR3 sequences, about 40% of them singletons. The data stem from a study of blood T cells in healthy people across ages. Across the whole study: Roughly one uniquely barcoded beta molecule per two T cells was captured.

Germline trimming cut 4 bases from V and 11 bases from J; bases unmatched to any gene: 15. The germline V gene encodes CDR1 SGHRS and CDR2 YFSETQ. The length of the CDR3 is 16 residues. This TCR was recovered from a woman aged 18-30 years in good health. This chain joins TRBV5-1 and TRBJ2-5; 12 nucleotides align to TRBD2. The sequenced sample was blood. The CDR3 is CASSERLAGVGNEQYF. CDR3 coding DNA: TGCGCCAGCAGCGAGCGACTAGCGGGAGTGGGGAATGAGCAGTACTTC.